This entry lists 10 T cell receptor beta chains sequenced from one sample in a study of beta chain features in type 1 diabetes. Expressed TCRB transcripts were sequenced because the isolated RNA had all been reverse transcribed beforehand. The method was immunoSEQ multiplex PCR; TCRdb's version includes in-frame clones alone and lacks a portion of them. The table has approximately 250,000 clones, over 7.5% seen once. The specimen sequenced was naive CD4+ T cells from blood. Receptors were obtained from a woman aged 18-29 years in good health.

The chain joins TRBV18 to TRBJ2-1; D possibly corresponds to TRBD2 (5 bases). CDR1 and CDR2 (germline): KGHSH, LQKENI. This CDR3 spans 16 amino acids. V lost 2 bases and J lost 3, with 14 bases in between. CDR3 region: CASSPLPAAGYNEQFF. Written as DNA, the CDR3 is TGTGCCAGCTCACCATTACCCGCCGCGGGCTACAATGAGCAGTTCTTC.

J is TRBJ2-1 and V is TRBV27, with 12 bases that match TRBD2. The V segment lost 8 bases and the J segment 2 bases; nucleotides outside the gene matches: 4. The CDR3 runs to 15 residues. Germline V CDR1 and CDR2: MNHEY, SMNVEV (reference sequence). CDR3 sequence reads: CASHRLAGAYNEQFF. The DNA for the CDR3 is TGTGCCAGCCATCGACTAGCGGGGGCCTACAATGAGCAGTTCTTC.

In its sample, this clone was seen many times. The gene calls are TRBV7-9 and TRBJ2-4; 7 bases align to TRBD1. There are 15 residues in the CDR3. The ends lost 5 bases at V and 3 bases at J; junction bases unmatched: 7. Germline V gene lookup returns CDR1 SEHNR and CDR2 FQNEAQ (reference sequence). CDR3 protein: CASSPPTGNKNIQYF. Here the CDR3 DNA reads TGTGCCAGCAGCCCGCCGACAGGGAACAAAAACATTCAGTACTTC.

This clone was detected a few times. The gene calls are TRBV5-1 and TRBJ1-2, with D tentatively TRBD1 (6 bases). The CDR3 covers 13 residues. Trimming removed 4 bases from V and 2 bases from J, with 9 bases in between. Germline CDR1 SGHRS, CDR2 YFSETQ. CDR3 bases: TGCGCCAGCAGCACAGGACAGAACTATGGCTACACCTTC. This encodes CASSTGQNYGYTF.

This clone was seen more than once but under ten times. The rearrangement uses TRBV29-1 and TRBJ2-2, with TRBD2 identical over 12 bases. The V gene end was trimmed by 4 bases and the J gene end by 4 bases; junction bases not matched to a gene: 1. Looked up from germline, CDR1 is SQVTM and CDR2 is ANQGSEA. The length of the CDR3 is 14 residues. Here the CDR3 reads CSVGGLAGTGELFF. CDR3 nucleotide sequence: TGCAGCGTTGGGGGACTAGCGGGCACCGGGGAGCTGTTTTTT.

This clone was seen a few times. This rearrangement joins TRBV28 to TRBJ2-7, with 9 bases fitting TRBD1. Germline CDR1 reads MDHEN; CDR2 reads SYDVKM. The CDR3 spans 15 residues. V trimming: 4 bases; J trimming: 4 bases; junction bases outside the gene matches: 8. The CDR3 nucleotides read TGTGCCAGCAGTTCGCCGGGACAGGGTACTTACGAGCAGTACTTC. This gives the protein CASSSPGQGTYEQYF.

This clone was picked up a small number of times. This sequence joins TRBV5-1 and TRBJ2-1, with D possibly TRBD2 on 6 matching bases. Trimming took 1 base from V and 4 from J, leaving 15 bases between them. The length of the CDR3 is 16 residues. CDR1 SGHRS and CDR2 YFSETQ come from the germline V gene. The CDR3 coding sequence is TGCGCCAGCAGCTTGCCGCCGGGACTCCTATACAATGAGCAGTTCTTC. Residues: CASSLPPGLLYNEQFF.

This clone was observed many times. The chain joins TRBV7-3 to TRBJ2-1, with D hard to call. The germline V and J ends were trimmed by 5 bases and 0 bases, with 17 bases remaining between them. Germline V lookup: CDR1 SGHTA, CDR2 FQGTGA. The length of the CDR3 is 17 residues. The CDR3 coding sequence is TGTGCCAGCAGCGCAACGCTCTGGTCTAACTCCTACAATGAGCAGTTCTTC. As protein: CASSATLWSNSYNEQFF.

Only a few counts were recorded for this clone. V is TRBV5-4 and J is TRBJ2-5; unclear D gene. Germline CDR1 SGHNT, CDR2 YYREEE (reference sequence). The length of the CDR3 is 14 residues. V lost 2 bases, J lost 2 bases, and 10 bases lay in between. CDR3 sequence: CASSFSLRQETQYF. The CDR3 DNA reads TGTGCCAGCAGCTTTTCGCTGAGACAAGAGACCCAGTACTTC. The whole variable domain, filled in from reference TRBV5-4 and TRBJ2-5, reads ETGVTQSPTHLIKTRGQQVTLRCSSQSGHNTVSWYQQALGQGPQFIFQYYREEENGRGNFPPRFSGLQFPNYSSELNVNALELDDSALYLCASSFSLRQETQYFGPGTRLLVL.

This clone was seen a handful of times. This rearrangement joins TRBV6-6 to TRBJ2-1; no clear D gene. V lost 4 bases to trimming and J lost 4 bases, with 8 bases between them. Germline CDR1 MNHNY, CDR2 SVGAGI (reference sequence). The CDR3 has 13 residues. The CDR3 here is CASSSDIYNEQFF. CDR3 bases: TGTGCCAGCAGTTCTGACATTTACAATGAGCAGTTCTTC.